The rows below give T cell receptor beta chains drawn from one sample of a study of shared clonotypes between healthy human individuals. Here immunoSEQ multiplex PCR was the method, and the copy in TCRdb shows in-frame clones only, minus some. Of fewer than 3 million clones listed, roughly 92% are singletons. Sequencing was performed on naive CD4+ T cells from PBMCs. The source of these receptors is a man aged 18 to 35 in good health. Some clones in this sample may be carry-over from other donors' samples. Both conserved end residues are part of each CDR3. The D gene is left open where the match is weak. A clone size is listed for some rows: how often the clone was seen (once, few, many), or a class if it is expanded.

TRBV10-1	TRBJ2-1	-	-	CASSESLYNEQFF	TGCGCCAGCAGTGAGAGCCTGTACAATGAGCAGTTCTTC
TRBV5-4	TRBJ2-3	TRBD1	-	CASRSGTGSGDTQYF	TGTGCCAGCAGGTCCGGGACAGGGTCTGGAGATACGCAGTATTTT
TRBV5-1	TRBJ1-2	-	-	CASSHGGANGYTF	TGCGCCAGCAGCCATGGGGGGGCTAATGGCTACACCTTC
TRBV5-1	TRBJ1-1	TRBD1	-	CASSRWDRDTEAFF	TGCGCCAGCAGCCGATGGGACAGGGACACTGAAGCTTTCTTT
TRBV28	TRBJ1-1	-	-	CASSSPPTEAFF	TGTGCCAGCAGTTCCCCCCCCACTGAAGCTTTCTTT
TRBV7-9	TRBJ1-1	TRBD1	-	CASSLEPRDRARDTEAFF	TGTGCCAGCAGCTTAGAGCCCCGGGACAGGGCACGGGACACTGAAGCTTTCTTT
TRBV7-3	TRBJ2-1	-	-	CASSSQGGHEQFF	TGTGCCAGCAGCTCACAGGGGGGGCATGAGCAGTTCTTC
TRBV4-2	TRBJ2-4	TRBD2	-	CASSQDSTSGSGNIQYF	TGTGCCAGCAGCCAAGATAGTACTAGCGGGAGTGGGAACATTCAGTACTTC
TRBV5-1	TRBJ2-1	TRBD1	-	CASRPDTQGAFNEQFF	TGCGCCAGCAGGCCCGACACACAGGGGGCTTTCAATGAGCAGTTCTTC
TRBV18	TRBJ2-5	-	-	CASSPIVPPETQYF	TGTGCCAGCTCACCAATAGTCCCTCCAGAGACCCAGTACTTC
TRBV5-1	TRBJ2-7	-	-	CASSLIGSSYEQYF	TGCGCCAGCAGCTTAATCGGCAGCTCCTACGAGCAGTACTTC
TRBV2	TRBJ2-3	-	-	CASKLSRAGDTQYF	TGTGCCAGCAAGTTGAGCAGGGCGGGAGATACGCAGTATTTT
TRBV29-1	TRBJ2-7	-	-	CSVVEFARPTWGYEQYF	TGCAGCGTTGTAGAATTCGCCAGGCCGACGTGGGGGTACGAGCAGTACTTC
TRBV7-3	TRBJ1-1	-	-	CASSLSLAAGAEAFF	TGTGCCAGCAGCTTAAGTTTGGCAGCGGGCGCTGAAGCTTTCTTT
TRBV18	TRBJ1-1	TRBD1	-	CASSPLKAGGTEAFF	TGTGCCAGCTCACCACTCAAGGCAGGGGGGACTGAAGCTTTCTTT
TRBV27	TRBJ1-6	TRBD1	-	CASSHTGLTGTGADSPLHF	TGTGCCAGCAGCCACACGGGGTTAACCGGGACAGGGGCGGATTCACCCCTCCACTTT
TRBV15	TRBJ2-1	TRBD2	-	CATSRGLAGISEQFF	TGTGCCACCAGCAGAGGACTAGCGGGAATAAGTGAGCAGTTCTTC
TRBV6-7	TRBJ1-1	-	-	CASSPPETEAFF	TGTGCCAGCAGCCCCCCAGAAACTGAAGCTTTCTTT
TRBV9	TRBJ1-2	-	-	CASSRVLGSGYTF	TGTGCCAGCAGCCGGGTTCTAGGGAGCGGCTACACCTTC
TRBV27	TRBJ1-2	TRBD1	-	CASSSLTPGQGYGYTF	TGTGCCAGCAGTTCACTCACGCCGGGACAGGGCTATGGCTACACCTTC
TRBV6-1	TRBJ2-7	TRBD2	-	CASSVESSGYEQYF	TGTGCCAGCAGCGTAGAGTCTAGCGGGTACGAGCAGTACTTC
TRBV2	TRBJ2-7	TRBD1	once	CASSGQGSYYEQYF	TGTGCCAGCAGTGGACAGGGGTCGTACTACGAGCAGTACTTC
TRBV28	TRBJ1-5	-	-	CASGQSSNHQPQHF	TGTGCCAGCGGACAGTCTTCGAACCATCAGCCCCAGCATTTT
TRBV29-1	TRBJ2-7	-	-	CSVGTDTYEQYF	TGCAGCGTTGGGACGGACACCTACGAGCAGTACTTC
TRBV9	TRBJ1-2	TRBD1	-	CASSLGDRGGYTF	TGTGCCAGCAGCTTGGGGGACAGGGGTGGCTACACCTTC
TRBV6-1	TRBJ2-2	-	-	CASSGSSAYTGELFF	TGTGCCAGCAGTGGGTCTAGCGCGTACACCGGGGAGCTGTTTTTT
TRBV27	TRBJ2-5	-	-	CASSQKQGWWETQYF	TGTGCCAGCAGCCAAAAACAGGGTTGGTGGGAGACCCAGTACTTC
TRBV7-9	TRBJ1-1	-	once	CASSPRPGGLNTEAFF	TGTGCCAGCAGCCCAAGGCCGGGGGGCTTGAACACTGAAGCTTTCTTT
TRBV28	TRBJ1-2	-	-	CASSRDTYYGYTF	TGTGCCAGCAGTCGGGACACTTACTATGGCTACACCTTC
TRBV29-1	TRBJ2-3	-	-	CSVGGKVIPQYF	TGCAGCGTTGGGGGGAAGGTCATACCTCAGTATTTT
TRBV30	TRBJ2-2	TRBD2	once	CAWIKAGAVTGELFF	TGTGCCTGGATCAAAGCGGGAGCGGTCACCGGGGAGCTGTTTTTT
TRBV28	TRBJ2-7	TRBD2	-	CASSLWGLAGGQTSYEQYF	TGTGCCAGCAGTTTATGGGGACTAGCGGGAGGGCAAACCTCCTACGAGCAGTACTTC
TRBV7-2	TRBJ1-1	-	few	CASSLLIARVNTEAFF	TGTGCCAGCAGCTTACTTATAGCCAGGGTGAACACTGAAGCTTTCTTT
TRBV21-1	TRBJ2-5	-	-	CASQGVAGVGETQYF	TGTGCCTCTCAAGGGGTAGCGGGAGTGGGGGAGACCCAGTACTTC
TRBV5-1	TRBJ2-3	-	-	CASSGGPPGDTQYF	TGCGCCAGCAGCGGGGGACCGCCAGGGGATACGCAGTATTTT
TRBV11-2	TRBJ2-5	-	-	CASSPLWERGLETQYF	TGTGCCAGCAGCCCGTTGTGGGAGCGAGGTTTAGAGACCCAGTACTTC
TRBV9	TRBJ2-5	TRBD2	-	CASSSGTTFQTQYF	TGTGCCAGCAGCTCCGGGACTACCTTCCAGACCCAGTACTTC
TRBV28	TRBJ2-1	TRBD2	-	CAARAGGPGYNEQFF	TGTGCGGCCAGGGCGGGAGGGCCCGGCTACAATGAGCAGTTCTTC
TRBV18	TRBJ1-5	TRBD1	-	CASSPEQGAGSNQPQHF	TGTGCCAGCTCACCCGAACAGGGGGCTGGAAGCAATCAGCCCCAGCATTTT
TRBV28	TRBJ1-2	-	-	CASSSPAGASYGYTF	TGTGCCAGCAGTTCCCCGGCGGGGGCGTCCTATGGCTACACCTTC
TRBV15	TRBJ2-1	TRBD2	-	CATSRDPLLAVYNEQFF	TGTGCCACCAGCAGAGATCCGCTCCTAGCGGTTTACAATGAGCAGTTCTTC
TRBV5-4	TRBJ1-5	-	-	CASSLGGGNQPQHF	TGTGCCAGCAGCTTGGGAGGGGGGAATCAGCCCCAGCATTTT